The rows below give T cell receptor beta chains drawn from one sample of a study of human T cells and chemical hapten exposure. One entry per CDR3 protein, called by TCRdb with MiXCR from the RACE reads. The sample shows around 190,000 distinct CDR3 sequences, 20% to 25% of them seen only once. The sample in question was whole blood, obtained in connection with sensitization to the hapten diphenylcyclopropenone (DPC). These receptors were taken from a woman in her 50s with alopecia areata. Some clones in this sample may be carry-over from other donors' samples. Each CDR3 is given with its conserved first and last residue. Fields, in order: V gene, D gene, CDR3 length, J gene, clone size, CDR3 protein, CDR3 DNA. The D gene is left open where the match is weak. Clone size is given for some rows only: seen once, a few or many times, or a class if the clone is expanded.

TRBV5-1	NA	15	TRBJ2-5	few	CASSFSGQAQETQYF	NA
TRBV9	NA	13	TRBJ2-1	few	CASSGVSTMKQFF	TGTGCCAGCAGCGGTGTCAGTACAATGAAGCAGTTCTTC
TRBV11-2	TRBD1	14	TRBJ2-3	NA	CASSHRGRTDTQYF	TGTGCCAGCAGCCACAGGGGGCGCACAGATACGCAGTATTTT
TRBV10-3	TRBD2	15	TRBJ2-7	few	CAISASPGLAFEQYF	TGTGCCATCAGTGCCTCGCCGGGACTAGCCTTCGAGCAGTACTTC
TRBV7-2	NA	13	TRBJ2-7	few	CASSLTGTTEQYF	TGTGCCAGCAGCTTAACGGGGACAACCGAGCAGTACTTC
TRBV28	NA	14	TRBJ2-5	few	CASSLSPGGETQYF	TGTGCCAGCAGTTTAAGTCCCGGTGGGGAGACCCAGTACTTC
TRBV7-9	NA	17	TRBJ2-1	NA	CASSAEHPSSSYNEQFF	TGTGCCAGCAGCGCAGAGCACCCATCGAGCTCCTACAATGAGCAGTTCTTC
TRBV6-5	TRBD1	17	TRBJ2-3	few	CASRLRTGTGLSDTQYF	TGTGCCAGCAGGCTAAGGACCGGGACAGGGTTATCAGATACGCAGTATTTT
TRBV7-9	NA	12	TRBJ1-1	few	CASSLTNTEAFF	TGTGCCAGCAGCCTGACGAACACTGAAGCTTTCTTT
TRBV29-1	NA	14	TRBJ2-7	NA	CSVEDGNASYEQYF	TGCAGCGTTGAAGATGGAAACGCCTCCTACGAGCAGTACTTC
TRBV5-5	NA	14	TRBJ1-2	NA	CASSLEGLNYGYTF	TGTGCCAGCAGCTTGGAGGGTCTTAACTATGGCTACACCTTC
TRBV5-1	NA	17	TRBJ1-6	NA	CASSLTPIGQSNSPLHF	TGCGCCAGCAGCTTGACCCCCATTGGGCAGAGCAATTCACCCCTCCACTTT
TRBV12-3/TRBV12-4	NA	11	TRBJ2-1	NA	CASSFGNEQFF	TGTGCCAGCAGTTTTGGGAATGAGCAGTTCTTC
TRBV5-1	NA	16	TRBJ1-3	few	CASSLDRLPSGNTIYF	TGCGCCAGCAGCCTGGATCGTCTGCCCTCTGGAAACACCATATATTTT
TRBV3-1	NA	14	TRBJ1-1	few	CASSQKARRGEAFF	TGTGCCAGCAGCCAAAAAGCGAGGAGGGGTGAAGCTTTCTTT
TRBV7-9	NA	16	TRBJ1-1	few	CASREKGLDENTEAFF	TGTGCCAGCAGAGAGAAGGGGCTCGATGAGAACACTGAAGCTTTCTTT
TRBV2	NA	14	TRBJ1-1	few	CASSELGRNTEAFF	TGTGCCAGCAGTGAGTTGGGCAGGAACACTGAAGCTTTCTTT
TRBV5-4	TRBD1	14	TRBJ1-4	NA	CASSPGGSNEKLFF	TGTGCCAGCAGCCCAGGGGGGTCTAATGAAAAACTGTTTTTT
TRBV7-9	TRBD1	17	TRBJ1-3	NA	CASSGAGTGASGNTIYF	TGTGCCAGCAGCGGCGCCGGGACAGGAGCCTCTGGAAACACCATATATTTT
TRBV29-1	TRBD2	14	TRBJ2-7	few	CSVSLLAGAYEQYF	TGCAGCGTTTCACTACTAGCGGGAGCCTACGAGCAGTACTTC
TRBV23-1	TRBD1	16	TRBJ1-5	NA	CASSQTGQASNQPQHF	TGCGCCAGCAGTCAAACCGGACAGGCTAGCAATCAGCCCCAGCATTTT
TRBV5-4	TRBD1	15	TRBJ1-1	few	CASSLFSTGRTEAFF	TGTGCCAGCAGCTTATTCTCGACAGGGAGGACTGAAGCTTTCTTT
TRBV7-2	TRBD1	13	TRBJ1-5	NA	CASRDRDSQPQHF	TGTGCCAGTAGGGACAGGGACAGTCAGCCCCAGCATTTT
TRBV29-1	NA	12	TRBJ1-1	NA	CSVEDSSPEAFF	TGCAGCGTTGAAGATTCATCCCCTGAAGCTTTCTTT
TRBV2	TRBD2	16	TRBJ2-3	few	CASSSTSGSGGDTQYF	TGTGCCAGCAGTTCGACTAGCGGGAGCGGAGGAGATACGCAGTATTTT
TRBV10-1	TRBD2	17	TRBJ2-1	many	CASSDIEREGPYNEQFF	TGCGCCAGCAGTGATATCGAGCGGGAGGGCCCTTACAATGAGCAGTTCTTC
TRBV5-1	NA	12	TRBJ2-3	few	CASSLAMDTQYF	TGCGCCAGCAGCTTGGCCATGGATACGCAGTATTTT